The TCR beta chain described here comes from a study of cytomegalovirus exposure and HLA in healthy donors (dated by TCRdb to 2017 to 2019). Concerning the study at large: In an earlier analysis of 550 to 750 of the donors, 276 Gb of sequence data and 100 million or so unique TCR beta sequences from 150 million to 200 million T cells were reported. Typing coverage varied by locus: roughly 629-640 donors for A, B, C, DRB1 and DQB1; 522 for DQA1; about 600 for DPA1; more than 450 for DPB1. Four or five DR-DQ haplotypes were treated as single units for association and clustering because of strong linkage in the cohort. In the later analysis, no new phenotypic data were used to find candidate immune exposures; instead, reliance was placed on TCR beta sequences and their occurrence across donors. All discovery cohort repertoires had been generated using a single sequencing platform. Donor age, sex, ethnicity and CMV serostatus were collected together with the repertoire data. Using immunosequencing, the study profiled T cell repertoires from 550 to 750 subjects and related those repertoires to cytomegalovirus serostatus. An early release covering about 600 HLA-typed donors comprised 300 to 350 gigabases of sequencing data and about 90 million unique TCR sequences. On average, around 200,000 unique TCR beta nucleotide sequences were sequenced per donor among a few hundred genotyped donors of the cohort, with roughly a sixth of those sequences being non-productive. A later genetic analysis took genome-wide SNP genotypes for about 65% of the 666 donors and used that subset as a discovery cohort. High-throughput TCR immunosequencing, statistical association of individual TCRs with disease status, and machine learning were combined to predict cytomegalovirus infection status. Along with the approximately 700-subject first cohort, a separate validation cohort of 120 different subjects was used. Both class I and class II loci were covered by HLA typing, at four-digit resolution. The study was designed to test whether signatures of past pathogen exposure could be identified by cataloging public T cell receptors. An earlier analysis of 587 of the donors applied high-throughput TCR beta sequencing to assess whether each TCR beta V gene segment acted as functional or pseudogenic. Of the roughly 400 genotyped donors, 75% to 85% were placed in the genetic ancestry cluster associated with self-reported Caucasian donors. A later analysis re-analyzed previously published TCR beta repertoires from 666 donors and added high-resolution HLA genotyping to study TCR occurrence patterns.

Preparation of the library involved the immunoSEQ multiplex PCR assay. For the multiplex PCR, a mixture combining 60 forward primers for TCR Vbeta segments and 13 reverse primers for TCR Jbeta segments was used. The CDR3 region of rearranged TCR beta genes was amplified from genomic DNA by a multiplex PCR assay. On the Illumina HiSeq System, the amplified TCR beta libraries were sequenced as 87-base-pair reads. Per the authors' processing: In a later analysis, roughly 80 million unique TCR beta chains were counted across the approximately 640 repertoires, and roughly 10 million of these chains were shared by at least two donors. To remove PCR and sequencing errors, raw reads were error-corrected and collapsed into unique sequences using a nearest-neighbor algorithm that merged closely related sequences. CDR3 sequences were aligned to IMGT reference sequences to assign V, D and J gene segments. For a sequence to be retained, at least a six-nucleotide match to both a V gene segment and a J gene segment was required. A rearrangement was called productive if the CDR3 had no stop codons and remained in frame with V and J, and every other rearrangement was called non-productive. Following IMGT convention, CDR3 was defined as the stretch from the second conserved V-encoded cysteine to the conserved J-encoded phenylalanine. In an earlier analysis of more than 550 of the donors, sequences lacking an unambiguous match to a single V gene segment were excluded. In an earlier analysis of several hundred of the donors, a V segment was called functional when productive rearrangements were above 56.7%, and segregating when the standard deviation between donors exceeded 5%. A statistical classification framework was built to diagnose cytomegalovirus status from the catalog of TCR beta chain sequences. A later analysis assigned V and J genes by comparing TCR nucleotide sequences with IMGT/GENE-DB human TR gene sequences. In a later analysis, CDR3 sequences and most-parsimonious VDJ recombination scenarios were assigned using the TCRdist pipeline. In a later analysis, every TCR beta chain was defined by the combination of its CDR3 amino acid sequence and its V-gene family, and reads without a unique V-gene family were dropped. In a later analysis, around 600 highly shared, low-generation-probability nucleotide sequences were removed to address suspected cross-contamination and a sequencing artifact. In a later analysis, a clonal expansion index for each public chain was calculated from normalized within-repertoire ranks of inferred template counts. In a later analysis, generation probabilities were computed using a VDJ recombination model fitted to out-of-frame rearrangements, and the results were checked against IGoR. A later analysis scored TCR-TCR, TCR-HLA and TCR-CMV co-occurrence with hypergeometric tests, applying a repertoire-size bias correction to TCR pairs. False discovery rates were estimated in a later analysis by permuting HLA or CMV assignments 20 times. In a later analysis, co-occurring TCRs were grouped using DBSCAN, with TCRdist sequence similarity added in when clustering inside HLA-allele-positive subsets. Co-occurrence clustering excluded repertoires with fewer than 30,000 or more than 120,000 public chains, plus five with anomalous nucleotide sharing. The table was pulled from immuneACCESS by TCRdb, which kept in-frame rearrangements only. Such tables lose some clones; where checked, under half of the loss comes from unresolved V genes, and the rest has no known cause. V and J calls and clone size are copied from that table; D and trimming were computed from the DNA. A total of roughly 140,000 clones appear in this sample, 73% of them only once. The biggest ten clones account for about an eighth of the sample.

Broader findings and caveats from the paper: In both the original and validation cohorts, the classifier was reported to diagnose cytomegalovirus status with high specificity and sensitivity. A few of the identified cytomegalovirus-associated TCR beta chains were confirmed in vitro to be specific for cytomegalovirus antigens. Only TCR beta chains were sequenced in this cohort, and the absence of alpha or paired-chain data limited detectable features. A group of highly shared sequence variants was considered likely to be a technical artifact of the sequencing pipeline. In an earlier analysis of some 500 of the donors, most TCR beta V segments were observed in productive rearrangements about 90% or about 30% of the time, broadly matching IMGT annotations. In a later genetic analysis, a missense DCLRE1C variant was associated with V-gene and J-gene trimming of TCR beta chains, and the association was replicated in an independent cohort. Specific HLA alleles were associated with about 17,000 TCR beta sequences at a false discovery rate of 0.05 in a later analysis. Sequencing depth was assumed to be roughly uniform across donors in the presence/absence analyses, though that assumption may not hold. Across donors, most TCR sequences were observed very rarely, whereas some public TCRs were present in many individuals. A further reported finding was that TCR beta sequences accurately predicted the HLA-A and HLA-B alleles for most subjects in the first cohort. In a later analysis, most CMV-associated TCR beta chains were found to appear HLA-restricted, with HLA associations seemingly driven largely by CMV exposure. The authors suggested that the approach could potentially be generalized to other disease states and immunological phenotypes. When HLA alleles, especially DR and DQ, strongly co-occurred, attributing TCR associations to individual alleles was difficult. A later genetic analysis reported fewer N-insertions in productive TCRs among donors in an Asian-associated ancestry cluster than the roughly 670-donor mean. The study listed 164 TCR beta chains as associated with cytomegalovirus. In a later analysis, several top co-occurrence clusters were reported to appear linked to parvovirus B19, influenza, CMV and Epstein-Barr virus. In a later analysis, the rate of TCR association differed among HLA loci, with DRB1 alleles having the most associated TCRs and HLA-C alleles having the fewest. Correlated functional status among segregating V segments might reflect linkage disequilibrium, but an unknown experimental factor could not be ruled out. In a later analysis, HLA-associated TCR beta chains were found to be more clonally expanded and to have lower generation probabilities than equally common non-associated chains. The earlier analysis of nearly 600 of the donors excluded about 16 rarely observed V segments, including chromosome 9 orphons, because counts were too low. HLA typing was unavailable for some donors at each locus, so association tests used only the typed subset. For the cohort, immune exposure information was limited to CMV serostatus. Some IMGT-functional V segments, including TRBV6-2 and TRBV6-3, could not be distinguished by the 87-base-pair reads and were therefore excluded.

The cohort comprised around 700 healthy bone marrow donors. At the time of sampling, all cohort members were nominally healthy, though unrecorded immune exposures were likely present. Of the approximately 610 cohort members, approximately 300 had positive CMV serostatus and 350 to 450 had negative CMV serostatus, and CMV serostatus was not recorded for the donor. Each donor provided a peripheral blood sample, and peripheral blood mononuclear cells were used for TCR beta sequencing. Genomic DNA was extracted from the blood cell samples with the Qiagen DNeasy Blood Extraction Kit. A single count supports this clone. Its binding antigen is unknown. No base quality values were provided; no much bigger clone lies one nucleotide off. V lost 0 bases and J lost 3 bases; the stretch between them is 6 bases long. CDR1 is given as PRHDT and CDR2 as FYEKMQ, both from the germline V gene (reference sequence). Spanning cysteine to phenylalanine, the CDR3 consists of 13 amino acids. The only DNA kept is the CDR3, 39 bases in frame from the first base.

What was sequenced was PBMCs. The receptor chain draws on TRBV13 and TRBJ2-7; no D gene can be assigned with confidence. The sequence was collected from a human donor in good health. The CDR3: CASSLGQVYEQYF. In nucleotide form, the sequence is TGTGCCAGCAGCTTAGGACAAGTCTACGAGCAGTACTTC.